These 3 T cell receptor beta chains were all obtained from the same sample, sequenced in a study of T cell responses to AZD1222 COVID-19 vaccine. Clones were sequenced by immunoSEQ multiplex PCR, and TCRdb holds only the in-frame ones, with some missing. The table has under 200,000 clones, 88% seen once. Specimen: peripheral blood, collected 28 days after the second AZD1222 dose. The receptors stem from an adult who received the AZD1222 COVID-19 vaccine.

The chain couples TRBV28 to TRBJ2-7; the D is unclear. V lost 1 base to trimming and J lost 0 bases, with 13 bases between them. Germline values: CDR1 MDHEN, CDR2 SYDVKM. This CDR3 contains 16 residues. The CDR3 DNA sequence: TGTGCCAGCAGTTTATCCCCCAGCACGGGCTCCTACGAGCAGTACTTC. Protein sequence: CASSLSPSTGSYEQYF.

The V gene is TRBV27, the J gene TRBJ2-7; TRBD1 matches at 9 bases. The CDR3 runs to 15 residues. The junction had 8 bases not matched to a gene; V was cut back by 6 bases and J by 2 bases. CDR1 is MNHEY, CDR2 SMNVEV, per germline (reference sequence). In nucleotides, the CDR3 is TGTGCCAGCAGCCGCGGGGACAGGGCCGCCTACGAGCAGTACTTC. Translated, it gives CASSRGDRAAYEQYF.

The chain employs TRBV21-1 and TRBJ2-7; the D call of TRBD1 is as the table states it, not checked on the DNA. TRBV21-1 is a pseudogene segment. The CDR3 contains 15 residues. The CDR3: CASSKGQGLSYEQYF. CDR3 nucleotide sequence: TGTGCCAGCAGCAAAGGACAGGGCCTCTCCTACGAGCAGTACTTC.